This is a list of T cell receptor beta chains from one sample in a study of T cell clonotyping in hematopoietic cell transplantation. Sequencing was performed with immunoSEQ multiplex PCR; in TCRdb, only in-frame clones are kept and a portion is missing. The sample lists 69,000 or so clones, around 94% seen once, with roughly 1.7% in the top ten. The sample comprised peripheral blood mononuclear cells. Receptor source: a man aged 45-60 years in good health. Some clones in this sample may be carry-over from other donors' samples. Both conserved end residues are part of each CDR3. A D gene is named only where the DNA matches it firmly. Some rows have no size entry. The others give once, few or many, or a class for an expanded clone.

d_gene	v_gene	abundance	j_gene	CDR3aa	CDR3nt
TRBD2	TRBV6-1	NA	TRBJ2-7	CASAGGTSEQYF	TGTGCCAGCGCGGGGGGAACTAGCGAGCAGTACTTC
NA	TRBV5-6	NA	TRBJ1-1	CASSLALAPRETEAFF	TGTGCCAGCAGCTTGGCATTGGCCCCCCGGGAGACTGAAGCTTTCTTT
NA	TRBV27	once	TRBJ2-3	CASSLLVTGTGTDTQYF	TGTGCCAGCAGTTTATTGGTGACAGGCACTGGGACAGATACGCAGTATTTT
TRBD2	TRBV7-2	NA	TRBJ2-5	CASSLAGGPETQYF	TGTGCCAGCAGTCTAGCGGGGGGGCCGGAGACCCAGTACTTC
TRBD1	TRBV11-1	NA	TRBJ1-5	CASSLGGDRNQPQHF	TGTGCCAGCAGCTTAGGCGGGGACAGAAATCAGCCCCAGCATTTT
NA	TRBV25-1	few	TRBJ1-3	CASSDRNGNTIYF	TGTGCCAGCAGTGATCGTAATGGAAACACCATATATTTT
NA	TRBV28	NA	TRBJ1-3	CASSQVRGLGNTIYF	TGTGCCAGCAGTCAGGTACGGGGGCTCGGAAACACCATATATTTT
TRBD2	TRBV2	few	TRBJ2-1	CASSEERGSNEQFF	TGTGCCAGCAGTGAAGAGCGGGGGAGTAATGAGCAGTTCTTC
NA	TRBV6-1	once	TRBJ2-7	CASSEELSRTLSSYEQYF	TGTGCCAGCAGTGAAGAACTTAGTAGGACCCTCAGCTCCTACGAGCAGTACTTC
NA	TRBV19	NA	TRBJ2-7	CASSRPVGRRNEQYF	TGTGCCAGTAGCCGGCCGGTGGGGCGCCGGAACGAGCAGTACTTC